The present T cell receptor beta chain was sequenced within a study of regulatory T cells in long-lasting Graves disease. The table lists this clonotype with a few counts. The V gene's germline CDR1 is MGHRA and CDR2 YSYEKL. Deletions cut 2 bases from V and 7 bases from J, with 8 bases between. The CDR3 is 12 residues long. Building the TCR beta libraries relied on iRepertoire HTBI primers, and CDR3 regions underwent Arm-PCR. Original analysis: Identified across the samples were 55 to 75 TRBV segments and over twelve TRBJ segments. In TCRdb, the multiplex PCR reads were re-called with MiXCR into one record per CDR3 protein. In this record, the V and J calls reflect TCRdb's handling and not the investigators' own analysis. Of some 370,000 distinct CDR3 sequences listed, about 20% are singletons. Time point of the sample: persistent/refractory GD, antithyroid drugs over 5 years with positive TRAb. Extracted RNA from PBMCs served as the source of the TCR library. Graves' disease was diagnosed by American Thyroid Association guidelines.

The sequence was collected from a female donor with Graves disease. The V and J genes are TRBV4-1 and TRBJ1-1; a weak D match, TRBD1 (5 bases). Sequences were derived from peripheral blood mononuclear cells (PBMCs), sampled when the disease was refractory, from a patient treated with antithyroid drugs. The CDR3 here is CASSQRGYEAFF. The CDR3 coding sequence is TGCGCCAGCAGCCAAAGGGGATATGAAGCTTTCTTT.